This is a list of T cell receptor beta chains from one sample in a study of T cell changes during pregnancy in multiple sclerosis. Produced via immunoSEQ multiplex PCR; TCRdb's table is partial and in-frame only. Among 30,000 to 45,000 clones, just over 90% were seen once, and the ten largest hold approximately 0.44%. Sequencing used CD4+ T cells from peripheral blood mononuclear cells, obtained in the first trimester of pregnancy. All receptors come from a female donor with multiple sclerosis, enrolled in a pregnancy study. Both conserved end residues are part of each CDR3. Only some rows state a clone size, as once, few, many or a class for expanded clones.

TRBV5-1	TRBJ2-5	-	CASSLQGLQETQYF
TRBV29-1	TRBJ1-3	-	CSVRTLGNTIYF
TRBV19	TRBJ1-1	-	CASSINRGLLNTEAFF
TRBV15	TRBJ2-7	-	CATSSYYEQYF
TRBV19	TRBJ2-3	-	CASSIPGGGRTQYF
TRBV19	TRBJ1-1	-	CASSSQGQKNTEAFF
TRBV6-6	TRBJ1-1	-	CASSYPPGIEAFF
TRBV30	TRBJ1-5	-	CAWSPSNQPQHF
TRBV5-1	TRBJ1-1	-	CASSLEGTGGHSTEAFF
TRBV15	TRBJ1-3	-	CATSRDSTGNTIYF
TRBV4-1	TRBJ1-4	few	CASSQGDRYEKLFF
TRBV29-1	TRBJ1-1	few	CSVAGTGRAEAFF
TRBV5-4	TRBJ2-7	-	CASSHRDRGVHEQYF
TRBV6-6	TRBJ1-2	-	CASRVRGRYGYTF
TRBV7-9	TRBJ2-3	-	CASSLANLGGTKSTDTQYF
TRBV5-1	TRBJ2-7	-	CASSPGHEISYEQYF
TRBV6-6	TRBJ1-5	-	CASTQEGQASQPQHF
TRBV18	TRBJ2-1	-	CASSPYVRNFYNEQFF
TRBV5-6	TRBJ2-7	-	CASSLVGREGHEQYF
TRBV6-5	TRBJ1-2	-	CASSYGEYGYTF
TRBV30	TRBJ1-2	-	CAYTTDANYGYTF
TRBV19	TRBJ2-3	-	CASRFRTQRTDTQYF
TRBV13	TRBJ2-2	-	CASSSLAGAGELFF
TRBV2	TRBJ1-5	few	CASSLSRDNQPQHF
TRBV6-6	TRBJ2-3	-	CASTTGTDTQYF
TRBV29-1	TRBJ2-1	-	CSVEDNSNEQFF